This T cell receptor beta chain stems from a study of regulatory T cells in long-lasting Graves disease. This clonotype showed up many times. In building TCR beta libraries, iRepertoire HTBI primers were used together with Arm-PCR of CDR3 regions. Each CDR3 protein is one row after TCRdb ran MiXCR on the multiplex PCR reads. Of 530,000 or so distinct CDR3 sequences detected, approximately 16% appear once; the ten largest clones hold 12%. The CDR3 extends over 15 amino acids. The germline V gene has CDR1 MNHEY and CDR2 SVGEGT. Trimming removed 2 bases from V and 12 bases from J; junction bases left unmatched: 9. As to time point: newly diagnosed GD, antithyroid drugs for less than 3 months. From RNA extracted from PBMCs, the TCR library was made. Patients were enrolled at an endocrinology department in Xi'an, China. These sequences were also reported in another study, on T cells in Graves' hyperthyroidism and ophthalmopathy.

The origin of this receptor is a young man with Graves disease. The chain employs TRBV6-2 or TRBV6-3 and TRBJ2-1; 11 bases match TRBD2. The specimen comprised peripheral blood mononuclear cells (PBMCs), sampled at new diagnosis, from a patient treated with antithyroid drugs. CDR3 sequence: CASSYGGTSGSGQFF. CDR3 sequence (DNA): TGTGCCAGCAGTTACGGGGGGACTAGCGGCTCGGGGCAGTTCTTC.